This T cell receptor beta chain was captured in a study of blood T cell repertoires in COVID-19. The CDR3 loop spans 11 amino acids. The germline gives CDR1 DFQATT, CDR2 SNEGSKA (reference sequence). The germline V and J ends were trimmed by 4 bases and 5 bases, with 8 bases remaining between them. Methods used by the authors: Amplification from reference gene primers served as the basis for estimated nucleated cell counts. TCRdb's copy holds only in-frame clones and misses some; the assay was immunoSEQ multiplex PCR. V, J and clone size are those of that table, while D and trimming were read from the DNA. The sample comprises around 75,000 clones, roughly four fifths of which are singletons, and less than 15% rests with the top ten.

V usage is TRBV20-1 and J usage is TRBJ2-5; TRBD1 is a possible D gene (6 bases). This clonotype was sampled from a man aged 50-60 years with COVID-19, enrolled during active disease. The sample was peripheral blood. In DNA form, the CDR3 reads TGCAGTGCTATGAGGGGGGAGACCCAGTACTTC. Amino acids: CSAMRGETQYF.